Listed below are T cell receptor beta chains from one sample, sequenced in a study of a mutant IDH1 vaccine in newly diagnosed glioma. No antigens are known for them. The table came from immunoSEQ multiplex PCR; TCRdb's copy has only in-frame clones and leaves some out. The sample lists about 26,000 clones; 65% to 80% were seen once. Sequencing was performed on PBMCs, taken from a glioma patient whose treatment included an IDH1 peptide vaccine. Receptors originate from a man in his forties or fifties with glioma. Some clones in this sample may be carry-over from other donors' samples. Both conserved end residues are trimmed from each CDR3.

v_call	cdr3_aa
TRBV4-2	ASSQVLGRDLTEAF
TRBV4-3	ASSPHVRTGSSPLH
TRBV9	ASSIDGSGMTEAF
TRBV19	ASSRDRPINYGYT
TRBV5-1	ASSYSSYEQY
TRBV9	ASSPRPTGGKETQY
TRBV30	AWRDQTRGFTGELF
TRBV27	RATGKNPYEQY
TRBV5-8	ASSEGIRNIQY
TRBV28	ASSFLADAPYEQY
TRBV7-9	ASSLGQGAANEKLF
TRBV2	ASGLAGYLNEQF
TRBV28	ASSLRAGYGNTIY
TRBV6-5	ASSYESTVYYGYT
TRBV6-5	ASSYGQAGGEAF
TRBV6-1	ASRVEGSPLH
TRBV5-8	ASSSPYRPTSGGTDTQY
TRBV13	ASSARQGARNEQF
TRBV29-1	SVPGYPYQETQY
TRBV5-1	ASSLLGTAINYGYT
TRBV7-6	ASSLDRGPSYEQY
TRBV28	ASSRDRVEPQH
TRBV15	ATSSGRVGGYT
TRBV7-9	ASSLEGAAHEQY
TRBV7-8	ASSQPPGMQYKRAQY
TRBV19	ASSGGHHNSPLH
TRBV2	ASILRGRDTEAF
TRBV12-5	ASGSGGAASYEQY
TRBV27	ASRSIAGANVLT
TRBV18	ASSQGTGGSEKLF
TRBV20-1	SAKGAGHL
TRBV27	ASSLQDGETQY
TRBV5-8	ASSLTTGASGGTIY
TRBV12-5	ASGLVPILSGGMNTEAF
TRBV6-6	ASRPTGGHAYEQY
TRBV11-2	ASSKGLTNEKLF
TRBV30	AWSVRGSNRNQPQH
TRBV2	ASRVQGLNQPQH
TRBV6-1	ASSGRDRGFVLVGYT
TRBV5-6	ASSFVGQETQY
TRBV5-1	ASSPSGGAGETQY
TRBV19	ASSIEGVEGNQPQH
TRBV7-9	ASTPMGLGDDEQF
TRBV6-6	ASRLPLAGGQETQY
TRBV4-1	ASSPPVVAGGLTGELF
TRBV6-6	ASSYSGTGGYGYT
TRBV11-2	ASSYSGGEYNEQF
TRBV10-2	ASSARQGIQPQH